This T cell receptor (beta chain) was recovered during a study of blood T cell repertoires in COVID-19. Study-level background: T cells, B-cell-depleted T cells, or PBMCs provided the cDNA or gDNA that served as material.

CDR3 length: 14 residues. V was cut by 8 bases and J by 0 bases, with 8 bases left in between. From germline, CDR1 is SGHNT and CDR2 YENEEA. Original processing notes: Researchers report that nucleated cell counts were estimated from reference gene primer amplification. Sequenced by immunoSEQ multiplex PCR; TCRdb stores in-frame clones only, minus some. From that table come the V and J calls and clone size; the DNA was used to work out D and trimming. The sample has 280,000 or so clones; approximately 88% are singletons. The sample consisted of peripheral blood. The chain recombines TRBV11-3 with TRBJ2-6; TRBD2 might be the D (6 bases). This TCR was recovered from a woman aged 25 to 39 who had recovered from COVID-19. In DNA, the CDR3 is TGTGCCAGCGCGACTAGCTCTGGGGCCAACGTCCTGACTTTC. It codes for CASATSSGANVLTF. The full variable domain, its missing parts supplied by reference TRBV11-3 and TRBJ2-6, is EAGVVQSPRYKIIEKKQPVAFWCNPISGHNTLYWYLQNLGQGPELLIRYENEEAVDDSQLPKDRFSAERLKGVDSTLKIQPAELGDSAVYLCASATSSGANVLTFGAGSRLTVL.